The source of this T cell receptor (beta chain) is a study of OX40 agonist ivuxolimab in advanced cancers. Patients had blood sampled at baseline and again on cycle 4 day 1 and cycle 7 day 1. As regards this clone: Its matching antigen is unknown.

Data came from immunoSEQ multiplex PCR; TCRdb stores just in-frame clones and leaves some out. The sample holds 45,000 to 60,000 clones, about nine tenths seen once. Notes on the study in general: Researchers did not determine the expanded peripheral T cells' antigen specificity. The study found that CD8+ T cells averaged more expanded clones than CD4+. Clonal expansion from baseline to week 6 occurred in both CD4+ and CD8+ T cells.

There are 15 residues in the CDR3. V shed 7 bases and J 3 bases; nucleotides not matched to a gene: 10. Germline values: CDR1 MDHEN, CDR2 SYDVKM. The sequenced sample was CD4+ or CD8+ T cells sorted from blood, obtained in a trial of the OX40 agonist ivuxolimab. V usage is TRBV28 and J usage is TRBJ1-1; TRBD1 aligns across 8 bases. The origin of this receptor is an adult with an advanced solid tumor such as melanoma, head and neck, liver or kidney cancer. In DNA form, the CDR3 reads TGTGCCAGCACTCCAGGGGGCCTAGGTGACACTGAAGCTTTCTTT. It specifies CASTPGGLGDTEAFF.